The clone carrying this TCR beta chain appeared a few times. Its cognate antigen is unknown. The TCRbeta library incorporated unique molecular identifiers. TCRdb re-called the PCR reads with MiXCR, one entry per CDR3 protein. The table shows around 94,000 distinct CDR3 sequences, with 4.5% to 7.5% occurring only once. These data are taken from a study of T-cell reconstitution after alpha-beta-depleted transplantation in children. Broader study findings: It was newly produced T cells that mostly accounted for T-cell counts and diversity one year after transplant. Alpha-beta T cells present about two months after transplant were reported to originate from several hundred expanded graft clones.

CDR3 length equals 13 residues. Germline V lookup: CDR1 DFQATT, CDR2 SNEGSKA (reference sequence). Trimming removed 3 bases from V and 9 bases from J, with 15 bases in between. The genes are TRBV20-1 and TRBJ2-1; D remains ambiguous. This specimen consisted of PBMCs, mostly from graft donor cells, obtained 60 days after TCRalphabeta/CD19-depleted stem cell transplant. This sequence originates from a female patient aged 2 to 10 who had a stem cell transplant for Fanconi anemia, so the T cells may come from the graft donor. CDR3: CSASRSSHPEQFF. The CDR3 bases are TGCAGTGCTAGTAGGAGTAGCCATCCTGAGCAGTTCTTC.